These T cell receptor beta chains were read from a single sample in a study of cytomegalovirus exposure and HLA in healthy donors. Sequencing was performed with immunoSEQ multiplex PCR; in TCRdb, only in-frame clones are kept and a portion is missing. The sample has about 240,000 clones; roughly 89% are singletons. The sequenced material came from PBMCs. The origin of the receptors is a man younger than 35 in good health and CMV-seronegative. The CDR3 runs from the conserved cysteine through the conserved F or W. Each record gives: D gene, V gene, J gene, clone size, CDR3 protein, CDR3 DNA. D genes are given only for firm matches. A clone size is listed for some rows: how often the clone was seen (once, few, many), or a class if it is expanded.

TRBD2	TRBV5-4	TRBJ2-3	-	CASSLTLAGTDTQYF	TGTGCCAGCAGCTTAACCCTAGCGGGAACAGATACGCAGTATTTT
TRBD2	TRBV2	TRBJ2-1	-	CASNKRGRYNEQFF	TGTGCCAGCAACAAGCGGGGGCGCTACAATGAGCAGTTCTTC
-	TRBV27	TRBJ2-1	-	CASSLASNNEQFF	TGTGCCAGCAGTTTGGCCTCCAACAATGAGCAGTTCTTC
TRBD2	TRBV10-3	TRBJ2-3	-	CAISESSGGAGNTQYF	TGTGCCATCAGTGAGTCTAGCGGGGGGGCCGGGAATACGCAGTATTTT
-	TRBV10-2	TRBJ2-4	few	CASSEGQGGYF	TGCGCCAGCAGTGAAGGTCAAGGGGGGTACTTC
TRBD2	TRBV7-2	TRBJ2-7	-	CASSLLAGVVYEQYF	TGTGCCAGCAGCTTATTAGCGGGAGTGGTCTACGAGCAGTACTTC
TRBD1	TRBV29-1	TRBJ2-7	once	CSAGTGDVPSEQYF	TGCAGCGCTGGGACAGGGGACGTACCTAGCGAGCAGTACTTC
TRBD1	TRBV4-3	TRBJ2-7	-	CASSQVRGPSSYEQYF	TGCGCCAGCAGCCAAGTGAGGGGGCCGAGCTCCTACGAGCAGTACTTC
-	TRBV5-4	TRBJ1-1	-	CASKSQLNTEAFF	TGTGCCAGCAAATCACAGTTGAACACTGAAGCTTTCTTT
-	TRBV7-2	TRBJ1-6	-	CASSPLAGRDSPLHF	TGTGCCAGCAGCCCGTTAGCCGGGAGGGATTCACCCCTCCACTTT
-	TRBV6-1	TRBJ1-2	-	CASSEAGYSGDGYTF	TGTGCCAGCAGTGAAGCGGGTTACTCAGGGGATGGCTACACCTTC
-	TRBV19	TRBJ2-7	few	CASSKGQYYEQYF	TGTGCCAGTAGTAAAGGACAGTACTACGAGCAGTACTTC
-	TRBV6-5	TRBJ1-1	few	CASRVRDMNTEAFF	TGTGCCAGCAGGGTCAGGGACATGAACACTGAAGCTTTCTTT
TRBD1	TRBV19	TRBJ2-7	-	CASSPRDRGPYEQYF	TGTGCCAGTAGTCCGAGGGACAGGGGCCCCTACGAGCAGTACTTC
TRBD1	TRBV5-6	TRBJ2-7	-	CASSIWDRTYYEQYF	TGTGCCAGCAGCATCTGGGACAGGACCTACTACGAGCAGTACTTC
-	TRBV11-2	TRBJ2-7	-	CASSLEGAEQYF	TGTGCCAGCAGCTTAGAAGGGGCCGAGCAGTACTTC
TRBD2	TRBV29-1	TRBJ2-3	-	CSVGGRYMDTQYF	TGCAGCGTCGGCGGGAGATATATGGATACGCAGTATTTT
-	TRBV6-5	TRBJ2-7	-	CASSYSQVHNEQYF	TGTGCCAGCAGTTACTCCCAGGTACACAACGAGCAGTACTTC
TRBD1	TRBV5-4	TRBJ2-3	-	CASTLRTGGDTQYF	TGTGCCAGCACCCTCAGGACAGGGGGAGATACGCAGTATTTT
-	TRBV15	TRBJ1-4	-	CATRETRAPREKLFF	TGTGCCACCAGAGAAACCAGGGCCCCTCGCGAAAAACTGTTTTTT
TRBD2	TRBV7-6	TRBJ2-3	-	CASSFAGGPGTDTQYF	TGTGCCAGCAGCTTTGCGGGGGGGCCGGGCACAGATACGCAGTATTTT
-	TRBV5-4	TRBJ1-1	-	CASSTSYTEAFF	TGTGCCAGCAGCACTTCTTACACTGAAGCTTTCTTT
-	TRBV15	TRBJ1-5	-	CATSRGAPREGQPQHF	TGTGCCACCAGCAGAGGGGCTCCCAGGGAAGGCCAGCCCCAGCATTTT
TRBD1	TRBV25-1	TRBJ1-4	-	CASSAWTGANEKLFF	TGTGCCAGCAGTGCGTGGACAGGGGCTAATGAAAAACTGTTTTTT
-	TRBV28	TRBJ2-1	-	CASSLLRTGTQQFF	TGTGCCAGCAGCCTGCTGAGGACGGGAACTCAGCAGTTCTTC
TRBD1	TRBV28	TRBJ1-6	once	CASSSSGTDNSPLHF	TGTGCCAGCAGTTCCTCCGGGACAGATAATTCACCCCTCCACTTT
-	TRBV7-9	TRBJ2-7	-	CASSLTGPGQYF	TGTGCCAGCAGCTTAACAGGGCCCGGGCAGTACTTC
-	TRBV6-5	TRBJ2-1	-	CASIASSPYNEQFF	TGTGCCAGCATCGCATCTAGCCCTTACAATGAGCAGTTCTTC
-	TRBV10-3	TRBJ1-1	-	CAIKAQLNTEAFF	TGTGCCATCAAAGCCCAACTAAACACTGAAGCTTTCTTT
-	TRBV19	TRBJ2-7	-	CASSSEREEQYF	TGTGCCAGTAGTAGTGAACGAGAAGAGCAGTACTTC
TRBD1	TRBV5-1	TRBJ1-6	-	CASSIKDRSSDSPLHF	TGCGCCAGCAGCATCAAGGACAGGTCGAGTGATTCACCCCTCCACTTT
TRBD1	TRBV12-5	TRBJ1-4	-	CASGLVRGQVNEKLFF	TGTGCTAGTGGTTTGGTACGGGGACAGGTTAATGAAAAACTGTTTTTT
TRBD1	TRBV6-5	TRBJ2-7	few	CAASRDSKYEQYF	TGTGCCGCAAGCCGGGACAGCAAATACGAGCAGTACTTC
-	TRBV4-3	TRBJ1-6	-	CASSQTRGMSSPLHF	TGCGCCAGCAGCCAGACAAGGGGGATGTCTTCACCCCTCCACTTT
-	TRBV6-5	TRBJ1-6	-	CASSYSWQAINSPLHF	TGTGCCAGCAGTTACTCGTGGCAGGCCATTAATTCACCCCTCCACTTT
TRBD1	TRBV28	TRBJ2-7	-	CASSLTGGPYEQYF	TGTGCCAGCAGTTTGACAGGGGGACCCTACGAGCAGTACTTC
-	TRBV18	TRBJ2-3	-	CASSAGTLSSDTQYF	TGTGCCAGCTCAGCCGGGACATTATCTTCCGATACGCAGTATTTT
-	TRBV5-4	TRBJ1-6	-	CASSGGGGGSYNSPLHF	TGTGCCAGCAGCGGAGGGGGGGGAGGCTCCTATAATTCACCCCTCCACTTT
-	TRBV27	TRBJ2-1	-	CASSLNRVVRTNEQFF	TGTGCCAGCAGCCTGAACAGGGTTGTCAGGACCAATGAGCAGTTCTTC